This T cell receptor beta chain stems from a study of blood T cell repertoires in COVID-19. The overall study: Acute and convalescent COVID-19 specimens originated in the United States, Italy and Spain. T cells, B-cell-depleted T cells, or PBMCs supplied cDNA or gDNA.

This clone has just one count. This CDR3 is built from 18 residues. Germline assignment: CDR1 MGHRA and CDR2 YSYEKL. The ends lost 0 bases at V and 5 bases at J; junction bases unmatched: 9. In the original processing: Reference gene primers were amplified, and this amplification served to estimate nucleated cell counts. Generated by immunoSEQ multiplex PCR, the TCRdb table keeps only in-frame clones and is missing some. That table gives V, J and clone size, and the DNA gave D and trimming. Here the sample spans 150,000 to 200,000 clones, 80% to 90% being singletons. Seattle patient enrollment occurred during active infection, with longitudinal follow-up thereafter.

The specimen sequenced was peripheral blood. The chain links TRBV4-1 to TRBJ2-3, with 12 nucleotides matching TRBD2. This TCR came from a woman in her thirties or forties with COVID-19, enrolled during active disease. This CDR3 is CASSQDRLAGGPGDTQYF. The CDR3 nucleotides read TGCGCCAGCAGCCAAGATAGGCTAGCGGGAGGGCCCGGAGATACGCAGTATTTT.